This TCR beta chain was captured in a study of yellow fever vaccine responses in identical twins. This CDR3 has 11 amino acids. CDR1 and CDR2 (germline): MRHNA, SNTAGT. V was trimmed by 6 bases and J by 6 bases, leaving 8 bases between them. One entry per CDR3 protein, called by TCRdb with MiXCR from the RT-PCR reads. This repertoire shows 30,000 to 40,000 distinct CDR3 sequences, roughly three fifths found once; its top ten account for roughly 4.3%. The clonotype originates from a young woman who received the yellow fever vaccine. The material sequenced was T cells from blood (PBMCs), unsorted or a sorted subset (not recorded which), taken before or after yellow fever vaccination (not recorded which). The chain recombines TRBV6-4 with TRBJ1-2; possible D gene TRBD1, 6 bases. In nucleotides, the CDR3 is TGTGCCAGCAGGGACAGACATGGCTACACCTTC. Translated: CASRDRHGYTF.